This T cell receptor beta chain was captured in a study of T-cell memory formation after mild COVID-19. Study overall: Among the donors, TCR clusters were largely specific to each donor.

In TCRdb, the 5' RACE reads were re-called with MiXCR into one record per CDR3 protein. Here the sample spans hundreds of thousands of distinct CDR3 sequences, 7% to 10% being singletons. J gave up 4 bases and V 5 bases, and 10 bases lay outside the gene matches. CDR3 length equals 15 residues. CDR1 and CDR2 (germline): MRHNA, SNTAGT. This clonotype has only a few counts. This TCR came from a man aged 18 to 29 who had mild COVID-19 (a few samples of this study predate the infection). Cell type and time point are not known. The chain carries TRBV6-4 and TRBJ1-2; 7 bases are a match to TRBD1. The sequenced sample consisted of PBMCs or a T cell subset sorted from them (not recorded which). The CDR3 is CASSSTGDGIYGYTF. In DNA form, the CDR3 reads TGTGCCAGCAGTTCCACAGGGGATGGGATCTATGGCTACACCTTC.